The 3 T cell receptor beta chains presented below share a single source sample, sequenced in a study of blood T cells in healthy people across ages. Sample-barcoded 5' priming and a J-beta primer mix drove a second PCR of roughly 6 to 12 cycles. Each CDR3 protein gets one entry after TCRdb re-called the 5' RACE reads with MiXCR. The sample records hundreds of thousands of distinct CDR3 sequences, around 50% being singletons. The sequencing sample was made of blood. All receptors derive from a man aged 40-50 years in good health.

The rearrangement joins TRBV12-3 or TRBV12-4 to TRBJ2-2, with D possibly called TRBD1 or TRBD2 (5 bases each). The CDR3 covers 14 residues. V lost 4 bases to trimming and J lost 2 bases, with 8 bases between them. The CDR3 DNA reads TGTGCCAGCAGTTGGGACGGCAACACCGGGGAGCTGTTTTTT. It encodes CASSWDGNTGELFF.

This clonotype was recorded a few times. V usage is TRBV7-2 and J usage is TRBJ2-7; D might be TRBD1 (5 bases). This CDR3 spans 14 amino acids. The germline V and J ends were trimmed by 1 base and 3 bases, with 10 bases remaining between them. The germline CDR1 and CDR2 sequences are SGHTA and FQGNSA. CDR3 region: CASSLGRQIYEQYF. CDR3 DNA: TGTGCCAGCAGCTTAGGGAGACAGATCTACGAGCAGTACTTC.

The chain joins TRBV13 to TRBJ2-1; TRBD1 or TRBD2 may be the D gene (5 bases each). The CDR3 loop spans 16 amino acids. Looked up from germline, CDR1 is PRHDT and CDR2 is FYEKMQ (reference sequence). V was trimmed by 2 bases and J by 9 bases, leaving 20 bases between them. Here the CDR3 reads CASSLSRGPQEGEQFF. The CDR3, as DNA: TGTGCCAGCAGCTTAAGCCGGGGACCGCAAGAGGGTGAGCAGTTCTTC.